Listed here are 21 T cell receptor beta chains from one sample, sequenced in a study of patients and donors after allogeneic stem cell transplantation. TCRdb reprocessed the RT-PCR reads with MiXCR, giving one entry per CDR3 protein. Of roughly 200,000 distinct CDR3 sequences in the sample, around two fifths were seen once. Sample: blood, either unsorted or a sorted T cell fraction (not recorded which). These receptors came from a human donor who was either an allogeneic HSCT recipient or a stem cell or donor lymphocyte infusion donor (not recorded which). It is not recorded whose cells these are; they may come from a transplant donor.

The chain carries TRBV29-1 and TRBJ2-4; 8 nucleotides agree with TRBD1. There are 14 residues in the CDR3. Looked up from germline, CDR1 is SQVTM and CDR2 is ANQGSEA. V was clipped by 4 bases and J by 1 base; unmatched bases: 3. The CDR3 coding sequence is TGCAGCGTTGGGGACAGGAGGGCCAAAAACATTCAGTACTTC. Translation gives CSVGDRRAKNIQYF.

The sample holds many counts of this clonotype. The gene calls are TRBV7-8 and TRBJ1-4, with TRBD1 matching 9 bases. The ends lost 5 bases at V and 10 bases at J; junction bases unmatched: 11. This CDR3 contains 15 residues. Germline CDR1 reads SGHVS; CDR2 reads FQNEAQ. The CDR3 is CASSPPGQGGRKLFF. CDR3 coding DNA: TGTGCCAGCAGCCCCCCGGGACAGGGCGGGAGAAAACTGTTTTTT.

The V and J genes are TRBV28 and TRBJ2-7; D not resolved. CDR3 size: 14 residues. V lost 1 base and J 2 bases, leaving 9 bases between the germline ends. The V gene's germline CDR1 is MDHEN and CDR2 SYDVKM. The CDR3 loop reads CASSLSQTPYEQYF. The CDR3 nucleotides read TGTGCCAGCAGTTTATCCCAGACCCCCTACGAGCAGTACTTC.

In DNA, the CDR3 is TGTGCCACCAGTGATCAAGGGGTCGGGGAGACCCAGTACTTC. Amino acids: CATSDQGVGETQYF. The rearrangement links TRBV24-1 to TRBJ2-5, with D possibly matching TRBD1 (5 bases). Trimming pared 3 bases from V and 5 bases from J, leaving 12 bases between. This CDR3 has 14 residues. From germline, CDR1 is KGHDR and CDR2 SFDVKD.

The chain couples TRBV4-3 to TRBJ2-1; no clear D gene. V lost 1 base to trimming and J lost 10 bases, with 11 bases between them. Germline CDR1 LGHNA, CDR2 YSLEER. This CDR3 contains 13 residues. This CDR3 reads CASSQGTTSEQFF. As DNA, the CDR3 is TGCGCCAGCAGCCAAGGAACTACCTCGGAGCAGTTCTTC.

The chain links TRBV5-4 to TRBJ1-1; 10 nucleotides agree with TRBD1. This CDR3 is 15 amino acids long. From germline, CDR1 is SGHNT and CDR2 YYREEE (reference sequence). Trimming took 4 bases from V and 4 from J; bases not matched to a gene: 7. The CDR3 here is CASSGDRGPLTEAFF. Written as DNA, the CDR3 is TGTGCCAGCAGCGGGGACAGGGGCCCCCTCACTGAAGCTTTCTTT.

The chain has TRBV9 and TRBJ2-5, with 9 nucleotides matching TRBD1. The CDR3 is 13 amino acids. V lost 4 bases and J lost 7; bases outside the gene matches: 5. CDR1 is SGDLS and CDR2 is YYNGEE in the germline V gene. The CDR3 bases are TGTGCCAGCAGCACTCGACAGGGGGTGACCCAGTACTTC. This codes for CASSTRQGVTQYF.

This clonotype was found once. The V call is TRBV15, the J call TRBJ2-1; possible D gene TRBD1, 5 bases. V lost 4 bases and J 6 bases, leaving 19 bases between the germline ends. Germline loops: CDR1 LNHNV, CDR2 YYDKDF (reference sequence). The CDR3 is 16 residues long. The CDR3: CATSMGGRVGSNEQFF. In nucleotides, the CDR3 is TGTGCCACCAGCATGGGCGGCAGGGTAGGTAGCAATGAGCAGTTCTTC.

The chain recombines TRBV3-1 with TRBJ2-5; possibly TRBD1 for D (6 bases). V shed 0 bases and J shed 4 bases, with 9 bases lying between them. The CDR3 totals 14 residues. From germline, CDR1 is LGHDT and CDR2 YNNKEL (reference sequence). CDR3 protein: CASSQDWGPETQYF. The CDR3 coding sequence is TGTGCCAGCAGCCAAGATTGGGGGCCAGAGACCCAGTACTTC.

This rearrangement joins TRBV4-1 to TRBJ2-7; no clear D gene. Germline V gives CDR1 MGHRA, CDR2 YSYEKL. V lost 4 bases and J lost 1, with 11 bases in between. The CDR3 has 14 residues. Here the CDR3 DNA reads TGCGCCAGCAGCCCTACCGAGTTTTCCTACGAGCAGTACTTC. Amino acids: CASSPTEFSYEQYF.

The rearrangement uses TRBV28 and TRBJ1-5, with D unclear. This CDR3 has 16 amino acids. V lost 4 bases and J lost 4, with 17 bases in between. The V gene's germline CDR1 is MDHEN and CDR2 SYDVKM. CDR3 sequence (DNA): TGTGCCAGCAGTTCAATCGGCGGAAGCCTAAATCAGCCCCAGCATTTT. Its protein product is CASSSIGGSLNQPQHF.

The chain employs TRBV5-6 and TRBJ2-2; tentative D call: TRBD1 (6 bases). Per the germline V gene, CDR1 is SGHDT and CDR2 is YYEEEE. Trimming shortened V by 5 bases and J by 3 bases, and 14 bases separated the two germline ends. The CDR3 runs to 15 residues. CDR3 coding DNA: TGTGCCAGCAGTCCTGACAGGAAGCACACCGGGGAGCTGTTTTTT. It is translated as CASSPDRKHTGELFF. The variable domain in full, completed from reference TRBV5-6 and TRBJ2-2, reads DAGVTQSPTHLIKTRGQQVTLRCSPKSGHDTVSWYQQALGQGPQFIFQYYEEEERQRGNFPDRFSGHQFPNYSSELNVNALLLGDSALYLCASSPDRKHTGELFFGEGSRLTVL.

For this clonotype: This likely comes from a read error, as the CDR3 has no conserved phenylalanine or tryptophan at its end. The chain joins TRBV6-5 to TRBJ1-2; no definite D call. CDR1 and CDR2 from the germline V gene are MNHEY and SVGAGI. The CDR3 totals 14 residues. V was trimmed by 10 bases and J by 8 bases, leaving 23 bases between them. As DNA, the CDR3 is TGTGCCACCAAAGAGGGCAGCCTCCTGGGCGGCTACACCTCC. Its translation is CATKEGSLLGGYTS.

V is TRBV4-2 and J is TRBJ2-1, with a weak D call TRBD2 (6 bases). Germline V gene sequence: CDR1 LGHNA, CDR2 YNFKEQ. V shed 1 base and J shed 1 base, with 11 bases lying between them. The CDR3 is 16 amino acids. The CDR3 protein is CASSQAPGESYNEQFF. CDR3 in DNA: TGTGCCAGCAGCCAAGCCCCGGGGGAGTCCTACAATGAGCAGTTCTTC.

This chain's CDR3 is CASSPIAGGSTDTQYF. CDR3 nucleotide sequence: TGTGCCAGCAGTCCGATAGCGGGAGGGAGCACAGATACGCAGTATTTT. The chain couples TRBV25-1 to TRBJ2-3; TRBD2 matches 11 bases. The germline gives CDR1 MGHDK, CDR2 SYGVNS. The CDR3 runs to 16 residues. V dropped 5 bases and J dropped 0; count of bases not matched to a gene: 4.

V gene TRBV29-1 combines with J gene TRBJ1-1, with no clear D. Germline V gene data show CDR1 as SQVTM and CDR2 as ANQGSEA. Trimming shortened V by 7 bases and J by 3 bases, and 21 bases separated the two germline ends. The CDR3 is 15 residues long. CDR3 sequence (DNA): TGCAGCGAGAGGACGGGCGACTCTCGGGACACTGAAGCTTTCTTT. Protein sequence: CSERTGDSRDTEAFF.

The gene calls are TRBV20-1 and TRBJ1-4; D may be TRBD1 (6 bases). The CDR3 loop spans 13 amino acids. Looked up from germline, CDR1 is DFQATT and CDR2 is SNEGSKA (reference sequence). Trimming pared 6 bases from V and 7 bases from J, leaving 15 bases between. DNA for the CDR3: TGCAGTGCAACAAAAGGACAGCCTGAAAAACTGTTTTTT. This sequence encodes CSATKGQPEKLFF.

This chain joins TRBV4-1 and TRBJ2-3; D gene ambiguous. CDR3 length equals 13 residues. CDR1 MGHRA and CDR2 YSYEKL come from the germline V gene. V was pared by 4 bases and J by 4 bases, with 9 bases between. The CDR3 nucleotides are TGCGCCAGCAGCCGGGTCCCGGCAGATACGCAGTATTTT. It codes for CASSRVPADTQYF.

A single count supports this clonotype. The chain employs TRBV12-3 or TRBV12-4 and TRBJ1-1; 8 nucleotides agree with TRBD1. The CDR3 is 14 amino acids. Trimming took 5 bases from V and 1 from J; bases not matched to a gene: 3. The CDR3 spells CASSMTGENTEAFF. The CDR3 DNA reads TGTGCCAGCAGTATGACAGGGGAGAACACTGAAGCTTTCTTT.

This chain joins TRBV27 and TRBJ1-2, with 8 bases lining up with TRBD1. CDR1 is MNHEY, CDR2 SMNVEV, per germline (reference sequence). J was trimmed by 1 base and V by 4 bases; bases with no gene match: 8. This CDR3 is built from 16 residues. The CDR3 region has the DNA TGTGCCAGCAGTTCCTACCCCGGACAGGGTAACTATGGCTACACCTTC. Encoded protein: CASSSYPGQGNYGYTF.

The chain is built from TRBV5-1 and TRBJ2-3; 7 nucleotides agree with TRBD2. V shed 5 bases, J shed 0 bases, and the junction held 6 bases outside the gene matches. Germline values: CDR1 SGHRS, CDR2 YFSETQ. This CDR3 is 15 amino acids long. CDR3 residues: CASRPRETSTDTQYF. The CDR3 coding sequence is TGCGCCAGCAGACCGCGGGAGACCAGCACAGATACGCAGTATTTT.